The sequence of this T cell receptor beta chain was determined in a study of cytotoxic CD8 clonotypes in ibrutinib-treated CLL. At the level of the study: The patients, roughly ten relapsed/refractory and roughly 15 treatment-naive, included fewer than 18 who were IGHV unmutated.

Here immunoSEQ multiplex PCR was the method, and the copy in TCRdb shows in-frame clones only, minus some. The profile shows around 140,000 clones, approximately 80% of them singletons. Turning to this clone: Its antigen is not identified.

About 2 micrograms of genomic DNA, which was extracted from cryopreserved PBMCs, served as the material used for the TCR beta libraries. Study-level results: Clonality (at baseline) was higher than in age-matched healthy donors and tracked circulating CD8+ T-cell counts.

The clonotype originates from a human donor with chronic lymphocytic leukemia. This specimen was PBMCs, taken after 24 months of ibrutinib treatment.

CDR3 protein: CASSPLQAVNTEAFF. CDR3 DNA: TGTGCCAGCAGCCCCCTACAGGCCGTGAACACTGAAGCTTTCTTT. This chain links TRBV9 with TRBJ1-1; D perhaps matches TRBD1 (5 bases). The CDR3 length is 15 residues. V was clipped by 4 bases and J by 0 bases, with 13 bases between them. From germline, CDR1 is SGDLS and CDR2 YYNGEE.